The sequence of this T cell receptor (beta chain) was determined in a study of T cell responses to AZD1222 COVID-19 vaccine. Some clones are missing from TCRdb's copy, which holds only in-frame ones; the method was immunoSEQ multiplex PCR. The sample carries some 130,000 clones, approximately 86% recorded once. On this clone: Its target is not known.

The ends lost 2 bases at V and 7 bases at J; junction bases unmatched: 12. Germline V gene lookup returns CDR1 SQVTM and CDR2 ANQGSEA. This CDR3 contains 15 residues. General study points: A mostly white British donor set with more females was recruited, and clonal diversity was possibly underestimated.

The sequenced sample was peripheral blood, obtained on day 0 of AZD1222 vaccination. The rearrangement links TRBV29-1 to TRBJ2-7; the match to TRBD2 covers 9 bases. This TCR came from an adult in good health. For the CDR3, the DNA is TGCAGCGTTGAACTGGACTTAGCGGGAGTGGGTGAGCAGTACTTC. It codes for CSVELDLAGVGEQYF.